Included here is one TCR beta chain sequence, with context. The antigen remains unidentified. These data come from a study of early T cells in non-severe SARS-CoV-2 infection. Study context: Chains were unpaired, as sequencing was done on bulk RNA from unsorted whole blood.

This CDR3 region has 13 residues. With V trimmed by 8 bases and J by 5 bases, 3 bases remained unmatched. Germline V gene data show CDR1 as KGHSH and CDR2 as LQKENI. Molecules of cDNA were individually given unique molecular identifiers that were attached to them. A single record per CDR3 protein comes from TCRdb applying MiXCR to the 5' RACE reads. The data hold some 88,000 distinct CDR3 sequences, with roughly 17% observed a single time. Whole-study findings and limits: Anti-spike CD8 specificities were favored by VDJdb matching, whose results missed private and CD4 specificities.

This rearrangement joins TRBV18 to TRBJ2-1, with 10 bases that match TRBD2. The clonotype comes from an adult who was a healthcare worker with PCR-confirmed SARS-CoV-2 infection or an uninfected control (not recorded which). Sample: whole blood, taken at baseline. The CDR3 is CASLAGVHNEQFF. For the CDR3, the DNA is TGTGCCAGCCTAGCGGGAGTTCACAATGAGCAGTTCTTC.